This T cell receptor beta chain is from a study of CD8+ T cells in alopecia areata (dated by TCRdb to 2016 to 2019). For the study in its entirety: Treated patients were enrolled in an open-label pilot trial of oral tofacitinib at 5 to 10 mg twice daily for moderate-to-severe alopecia areata. Tofacitinib was administered for 6 to 18 months, and 6 months of follow-up off drug were then conducted to assess delayed response and recurrence. RNA came from the PAXgene miRNA kit for fixed scalp, the miRNeasy kit for PBMCs, and the RNeasy kit for mouse skin. On the human side, TCRbeta sequencing was run on scalp tissue and on sorted CD4+ and CD8+ peripheral blood T cells from healthy controls and from alopecia areata patients with either patchy or totalis/universalis disease. Scalp clonality was compared among normal scalp (n=4), patchy alopecia areata scalp (n=8), and alopecia totalis/universalis scalp (n=8). TCRbeta CDR3 regions were amplified by immunoSEQ multiplex PCR using 35 Vbeta forward and 13 Jbeta reverse primers. The study used high-throughput TCRbeta sequencing to examine T cell clonal expansion in alopecia areata, in both the C3H/HeJ mouse model and human patients. Patients on tofacitinib were biopsied at baseline and after 4 and 24 weeks of treatment, and several of the patients also had a later scalp biopsy. Broader findings and caveats from the paper: Unlike mouse skin, which is dominated by gammadelta T cells, normal human skin has resident alphabeta T cells that are also sequenced, and this complicates analysis of the scalp TCR repertoire. Shared TCR sequences between patients were less evident than in mice, which may be partly attributable to HLA diversity in the patient population. Compared with normal scalp, lesional scalp had higher clonality and more expanded CD8+ clones, particularly in alopecia totalis/universalis, a pattern that suggests antigenic drive.

The method behind the library was the immunoSEQ multiplex PCR assay. RNA was extracted from all samples and reverse transcribed into cDNA as template for TCR sequencing. First-strand cDNA was synthesized with SuperScript III using a 2:1 mix of oligo-dT and random hexamers. A synthetic immune receptor repertoire was used to measure amplification bias, and any remaining bias was corrected computationally. Per the authors' processing: Raw reads were preprocessed to remove errors, and CDR3 was defined by IMGT conventions from the conserved cysteine to phenylalanine. To get clonality, Shannon entropy was normalized by log2 of the number of productive unique TCRs and the result was subtracted from 1. Scalp TCRbeta sequences were cross-referenced with sorted blood CD4 and CD8 repertoires so that the CD4 or CD8 identity of scalp clones could be inferred. TCRdb retrieved this table from immuneACCESS and kept in-frame rearrangements only. Not all clones are present; in checked studies, unresolved V genes account for under half, and no reason is known for the remainder. The D gene and trimming were derived from the DNA, and the V and J assignments and clone size from that table. In this sample the table shows under 70,000 clones, under 75% of which occur a single time. The ten most abundant clones make up approximately 17% of the sample.

This specimen's time point label, interpreted: baseline before oral tofacitinib. Lesional scalp punch biopsies and peripheral blood were collected from alopecia areata patients. PBMCs were separated by density centrifugation and stained for CD3, CD4 and CD8, after which CD4+ and CD8+ T cells were sorted on a FACSAria. On this clone itself: Its antigen is not yet known. Per-base quality was not reported, and no clone a single base away is much larger than it.

This receptor was obtained from a human donor with alopecia areata. The sample was CD8+ T cells sorted from blood, taken at week 0.

The CDR3 region reads CASSQGTGPSSYNEQFF. The nucleotide sequence reads TGCGCCAGCAGCCAAGGGACGGGACCCAGCTCCTACAATGAGCAGTTCTTC. Rearrangement joined TRBV4-3 to TRBJ2-1, with the D call tentatively TRBD1 or TRBD2, each fitting 5 bases. The germline V gene gives CDR1 as LGHNA and CDR2 as YSLEER. The junction carries 13 bases between V and J, which are trimmed by 1 base and 0 bases respectively. The CDR3, from cysteine to phenylalanine, totals 17 residues. The sequence is cut down to CDR3 DNA, 51 bases in frame from base 1.